This T cell receptor beta chain is drawn from a study of shared clonotypes between healthy human individuals. Study-level points and caveats: With a handful of donors compared, around 5% of naive CD4 clonotypes were shared.

CD8 cells regarded as naive lacked CD45RO, were positively chosen for CCR7, and omitted terminally differentiated effector memory CD45RA+ cells. Sorted-subset replicate PCR reactions were performed with about 200 ng DNA, corresponding to roughly 30,000 T cell genomes. Sequencing used immunoSEQ multiplex PCR; TCRdb keeps in-frame clones, though not all of them. The sample lists about 2 million clones, less than 95% occurring once. About this clone itself: Its target is not known.

This sequence originates from a man younger than 35 in good health. Sequencing was carried out using naive CD8+ T cells sorted from blood.

The CDR3 DNA reads as TGCGCCAGCAGCTTGGCCAAATGGGCGGGGGCAGACAATGAGCAGTTCTTC. Translating it yields CASSLAKWAGADNEQFF. The chain is built from TRBV5-1 and TRBJ2-1; D might be TRBD2 (7 bases). The CDR3 loop spans 17 amino acids. The V end was cut by 0 bases, the J end by 5 bases, with 18 bases between. Germline V gene lookup returns CDR1 SGHRS and CDR2 YFSETQ.